One sample yielded the 18 T cell receptor beta chains listed below, sequenced in a study of blood T cell repertoires in COVID-19. TCRdb's copy holds only in-frame clones and misses some; the assay was immunoSEQ multiplex PCR. This sample has around 150,000 clones; about 74% occur once, and the top ten carry about 7.8%. Material: peripheral blood. These receptors came from a man aged 60 to 69 with acute or convalescent COVID-19.

The count of this clone is one. The chain recombines TRBV5-1 with TRBJ2-3; 9 bases are a match to TRBD1. Germline V gives CDR1 SGHRS, CDR2 YFSETQ. J was trimmed by 6 bases and V by 4 bases; bases with no gene match: 6. CDR3 length: 14 residues. The CDR3: CASSPDRGTDTQYF. CDR3 nucleotide sequence: TGCGCCAGCAGCCCGGACAGGGGTACGGATACGCAGTATTTT.

V usage is TRBV2 and J usage is TRBJ1-1; maybe TRBD1 (6 bases). Trimming shortened V by 7 bases and J by 0 bases, and 9 bases separated the two germline ends. The germline V gene encodes CDR1 SNHLY and CDR2 FYNNEI. The CDR3 runs 13 residues. The CDR3 bases are TGTGCCAGCAAAAGGGGGTTGAACACTGAAGCTTTCTTT. This sequence encodes CASKRGLNTEAFF.

The chain is built from TRBV5-4 and TRBJ1-2; TRBD1 agrees at 7 bases. The CDR3 extends over 16 amino acids. Trimming cost V 7 bases and J 5 bases; bases outside gene matches: 17. Germline CDR1 is SGHNT and CDR2 is YYREEE (reference sequence). The DNA of the CDR3 is TGTGCCAGCCTCACCATTACCGGACAGGACAATTATGGCTACACCTTC. Translation: CASLTITGQDNYGYTF.

The chain uses TRBV7-8 and TRBJ2-1; D is perhaps TRBD1 (5 bases). Germline-derived CDR1 and CDR2 are SGHVS and FQNEAQ. With 5 bases removed from V and 0 bases from J, the gap between germline ends came to 11 bases. The CDR3 runs 15 residues. The CDR3 loop reads CASSQRQYSYNEQFF. In nucleotides, the CDR3 is TGTGCCAGCAGCCAACGACAGTACTCCTACAATGAGCAGTTCTTC.

The rearrangement uses TRBV20-1 and TRBJ2-7; weak D call: TRBD1 (5 bases). CDR3 size: 11 residues. CDR1 and CDR2 (germline): DFQATT, SNEGSKA (reference sequence). Trimming cost V 6 bases and J 3 bases, with 9 bases left between them. CDR3 loop: CSAPDNYEQYF. Written as DNA, the CDR3 is TGCAGTGCCCCGGACAACTACGAGCAGTACTTC.

This chain uses TRBV10-3 with TRBJ2-1; the D gene is possibly TRBD1 (5 bases). Germline V lookup: CDR1 ENHRY, CDR2 SYGVKD. Trimming cost V 2 bases and J 0 bases, with 8 bases left between them. CDR3 length equals 15 residues. The CDR3 DNA is TGTGCCATCAGTGAGGAGACAGACTCCTACAATGAGCAGTTCTTC. It codes for CAISEETDSYNEQFF.

V usage is TRBV30 and J usage is TRBJ1-2; D is ambiguous. CDR1 GTSNPN and CDR2 SVGIG come from the germline V gene (reference sequence). Trimming stripped 5 bases from V and 4 bases from J, with 8 bases between. This CDR3 has 11 amino acids. The CDR3 DNA sequence: TGTGCCTGGGGGCAGTTCTATGGCTACACCTTC. Its protein is CAWGQFYGYTF.

The chain is built from TRBV7-6 and TRBJ2-3, with TRBD2 identical over 12 bases. Germline CDR1 SGHVS, CDR2 FNYEAQ. Germline trimming cut 5 bases from V and 2 bases from J; bases unmatched to any gene: 5. The CDR3 covers 16 residues. The CDR3: CASSRTSGAITDTQYF. CDR3 bases: TGTGCCAGCAGCCGGACTAGCGGGGCCATCACAGATACGCAGTATTTT. Together with reference TRBV7-6 and TRBJ2-3, the CDR3 gives the full variable domain: GAGVSQSPRYKVTKRGQDVALRCDPISGHVSLYWYRQALGQGPEFLTYFNYEAQQDKSGLPNDRFSAERPEGSISTLTIQRTEQRDSAMYRCASSRTSGAITDTQYFGPGTRLTVL.

The chain links TRBV2 to TRBJ1-6; possibly TRBD1 for D (6 bases). From germline, CDR1 is SNHLY and CDR2 FYNNEI. V was shortened by 7 bases and J by 8 bases, with 15 bases between the two germline ends. The CDR3 sequence is 14 residues long. The CDR3, as DNA: TGTGCCAGCATGTCTGGGAACAGGGATTCACCCCTCCACTTT. Its protein is CASMSGNRDSPLHF.

The rearrangement links TRBV2 to TRBJ2-1; TRBD1 might be the D (5 bases). Trimming took 3 bases from V and 14 from J, leaving 14 bases between them. This CDR3 is 12 amino acids long. Germline loops: CDR1 SNHLY, CDR2 FYNNEI. The CDR3 DNA reads as TGTGCCAGCAGTGATGGGGCCGACCGGGAGTTCTTC. Translating it yields CASSDGADREFF.

The chain employs TRBV4-3 and TRBJ1-2, with TRBD1 identical over 8 bases. This CDR3 is built from 13 residues. Germline CDR1 and CDR2: LGHNA and YSLEER. J lost 8 bases, V lost 8 bases, and 10 bases had no gene match. The chain's CDR3 is CASGRDRRFGYTF. The CDR3 DNA is TGCGCCAGCGGTCGGGACAGGCGGTTCGGCTACACCTTC.

The chain has TRBV11-2 and TRBJ1-1; TRBD1 agrees at 9 bases. The length of the CDR3 is 15 residues. Germline CDR1 reads SGHAT; CDR2 reads FQNNGV. After removal of 4 bases from V and 6 bases from J, the junction contained 9 bases not matched to a gene. CDR3 bases: TGTGCCAGCAGCTCCCGCCAGGGACAGGGATCTGAAGCTTTCTTT. It codes for CASSSRQGQGSEAFF.

This clone occurred once. The chain links TRBV10-3 to TRBJ1-1; D is possibly TRBD1 (6 bases). V lost 8 bases and J lost 4, with 8 bases in between. The CDR3 runs to 11 residues. Germline-derived CDR1 and CDR2 are ENHRY and SYGVKD. Here the CDR3 DNA reads TGTGCCATCGGACAGAGCACTGAAGCTTTCTTT. Amino acids: CAIGQSTEAFF.

This clone was seen more than once but under ten times. The chain links TRBV28 to TRBJ1-2, with 8 nucleotides matching TRBD1. Trimming took 10 bases from V and 4 from J; bases not matched to a gene: 8. The CDR3 spans 13 residues. Germline CDR1 MDHEN, CDR2 SYDVKM. CDR3 loop: CATAKTGAYGYTF. As DNA, the CDR3 is TGTGCCACCGCTAAGACAGGGGCCTATGGCTACACCTTC.

The chain joins TRBV5-4 to TRBJ2-1, with 9 nucleotides matching TRBD2. The V segment lost 0 bases and the J segment 9 bases; nucleotides outside the gene matches: 13. The germline V gene has CDR1 SGHNT and CDR2 YYREEE (reference sequence). This CDR3 has 17 residues. The CDR3 spells CASSLGGGASSGGEQFF. The CDR3 nucleotides read TGTGCCAGCAGCTTGGGCGGGGGGGCGTCTTCAGGCGGTGAGCAGTTCTTC.

This chain links TRBV19 with TRBJ2-7; maybe TRBD2 (5 bases). V lost 5 bases and J lost 0, with 5 bases in between. The CDR3 has 12 residues. Germline V gives CDR1 LNHDA, CDR2 SQIVND (reference sequence). The CDR3 sequence: CASSRGSYEQYF. DNA of the CDR3: TGTGCCAGTAGTCGGGGCTCCTACGAGCAGTACTTC.

The V call is TRBV5-6, the J call TRBJ1-1; the match to TRBD1 covers 8 bases. CDR1 and CDR2 from the germline V gene are SGHDT and YYEEEE. V shed 5 bases, J shed 1 base, and the junction held 7 bases outside the gene matches. This CDR3 spans 15 amino acids. CDR3 coding DNA: TGTGCCAGCAGACTTGTGACAGGGGAGAACACTGAAGCTTTCTTT. Protein sequence: CASRLVTGENTEAFF.

The chain employs TRBV12-5 and TRBJ1-5; 7 nucleotides line up with TRBD1. With V trimmed by 5 bases and J by 7 bases, 11 bases remained unmatched. CDR3 length equals 15 residues. Germline V lookup: CDR1 LGHNT, CDR2 FRNRAP. CDR3 protein: CASGSGQVKNQPQHF. CDR3 nucleotide sequence: TGTGCTAGTGGTAGCGGACAGGTAAAGAACCAGCCCCAGCATTTT.